These 28 T cell receptor beta chains share one sample of origin, sequenced in a study of post-analysis software for immune sequencing data. General study points: Roughly five TRBV segments appeared more often in patients than in controls, and TRBV5-6, TRBV5-1 and TRBV20-1 were among these.

These TCRs are of unknown antigen specificity. Each TCR beta cDNA library carried unique molecular identifiers. TCRdb itself ran the PCR reads through MiXCR, one entry per CDR3 protein. The table lists approximately 400,000 distinct CDR3 sequences, roughly 30% of them singletons, with around 15% in the top ten. The sample consisted of blood. These receptors all come from a girl aged 10 to 17 with multiple sclerosis.

This clonotype has only a few counts. The CDR3 DNA reads as TGTGCCAGCAGCCCCCGGACGGATATCTACGAGCAGTACTTC. Its protein is CASSPRTDIYEQYF. J is TRBJ2-7 and V is TRBV7-9; D gene ambiguous. Germline V gene data show CDR1 as SEHNR and CDR2 as FQNEAQ (reference sequence). The CDR3 extends over 14 amino acids. V gave up 5 bases and J gave up 3 bases, with 14 bases separating them.

This clonotype was seen more than once but under ten times. V usage is TRBV7-2 and J usage is TRBJ1-2; TRBD1 matches 7 bases. J gave up 4 bases and V 5 bases, and 16 bases lay outside the gene matches. Per the germline V gene, CDR1 is SGHTA and CDR2 is FQGNSA. This CDR3 has 17 amino acids. The CDR3 region is CASSGSLSDRVLYGYTF. The CDR3 nucleotides are TGTGCCAGCAGCGGCTCACTCTCAGACAGGGTGCTCTATGGCTACACCTTC.

The J gene is TRBJ1-6, the V gene TRBV9; the D gene is possibly TRBD1 (5 bases). CDR3 length: 15 amino acids. The ends were cut back, 2 bases at V and 6 bases at J, with 12 bases in the middle. The germline CDR1 and CDR2 sequences are SGDLS and YYNGEE. CDR3 DNA: TGTGCCAGCAGCGTTTTGGGACGCGGTAATTCACCCCTCCACTTT. It encodes CASSVLGRGNSPLHF.

The chain carries TRBV9 and TRBJ1-1; no clear D. V was pared by 4 bases and J by 0 bases, with 13 bases between. This CDR3 is 15 amino acids long. Germline CDR1 SGDLS, CDR2 YYNGEE. The CDR3 DNA reads as TGTGCCAGCAGCCCCGACACGGTCTTGAACACTGAAGCTTTCTTT. Encoded protein: CASSPDTVLNTEAFF.

This clonotype was picked up a small number of times. V usage is TRBV20-1 and J usage is TRBJ1-4; D gene uncertain. V shed 1 base and J shed 2 bases, with 14 bases lying between them. This CDR3 spans 16 amino acids. Looked up from germline, CDR1 is DFQATT and CDR2 is SNEGSKA (reference sequence). The CDR3 sequence is CSARARAFGTNEKLFF. CDR3 sequence (DNA): TGCAGTGCTAGAGCCCGGGCTTTTGGGACTAATGAAAAACTGTTTTTT.

The V call is TRBV7-2, the J call TRBJ2-3; D uncertain. The length of the CDR3 is 14 residues. Trimming left V 3 bases short and J 1 base short, with 8 bases between. CDR1 and CDR2 from the germline V gene are SGHTA and FQGNSA. As DNA, the CDR3 is TGTGCCAGCAGCTTTTTGACCGGCACAGATACGCAGTATTTT. Its translation: CASSFLTGTDTQYF.

A few counts support this clonotype. V is TRBV12-3 or TRBV12-4 and J is TRBJ1-6; perhaps TRBD1 as D (5 bases). CDR3 length: 14 amino acids. The V and J ends lost 3 bases and 10 bases respectively, with 13 bases between them. The DNA for the CDR3 is TGTGCCAGCAGTTTGTTTCAGGGAGGATCACCCCTCCACTTT. Its translation is CASSLFQGGSPLHF.

The V and J genes are TRBV3-1 and TRBJ1-2, with 7 bases identical to TRBD1. The CDR3 has 13 residues. Germline V gene lookup returns CDR1 LGHDT and CDR2 YNNKEL (reference sequence). Losses at the gene ends were 4 bases for V and 8 bases for J; bases not matched to a gene: 7. The DNA for the CDR3 is TGTGCCAGCAGCCGAGGACAGGCCGGGGGCTACACCTTC. This encodes CASSRGQAGGYTF.

V gene TRBV20-1 combines with J gene TRBJ2-3, with D uncertain. CDR1 is DFQATT and CDR2 is SNEGSKA in the germline V gene (reference sequence). This CDR3 spans 13 amino acids. V lost 6 bases and J 6 bases, leaving 16 bases between the germline ends. This chain's CDR3 is CSARTENADTQYF. The DNA for the CDR3 is TGCAGTGCCCGCACCGAGAACGCGGATACGCAGTATTTT.

Remarks on this clonotype: One end of the junction fails to match germline, which may point to a read error. The chain has TRBV11-2 and TRBJ1-2; 7 bases line up with TRBD1. There are 13 residues in the CDR3. CDR1 is SGHAT, CDR2 FQNNGV, per germline. The CDR3 bases are TGTGCCAGCAGCTCCCGGGACAGCTATGGCTGCACCTTC. Translating gives CASSSRDSYGCTF.

This clonotype came up a few times. This chain connects TRBV7-2 to TRBJ2-3; 13 positions agree with TRBD2. The germline V gene has CDR1 SGHTA and CDR2 FQGNSA. This CDR3 has 16 amino acids. The ends lost 0 bases at V and 7 bases at J; junction bases unmatched: 4. The CDR3 bases are TGTGCCAGCAGCTTAGCTACTAGCGGGGGGGCATATACGCAGTATTTT. It codes for CASSLATSGGAYTQYF.

V is TRBV2 and J is TRBJ2-5, with 10 bases that match TRBD1. The trim removed 6 bases at V and 11 bases at J, leaving 15 bases unmatched. The CDR3 has 15 residues. Germline V lookup: CDR1 SNHLY, CDR2 FYNNEI. CDR3 amino acids: CASRSFETGGEEQYF. The CDR3 DNA sequence: TGTGCCAGCAGGTCCTTCGAGACAGGGGGCGAGGAGCAGTACTTC. Full variable domain (remainder filled in from reference TRBV2 and TRBJ2-5): EPEVTQTPSHQVTQMGQEVILRCVPISNHLYFYWYRQILGQKVEFLVSFYNNEISEKSEIFDDQFSVERPDGSNFTLKIRSTKLEDSAMYFCASRSFETGGEEQYFGPGTRLLVL.

In this sample, this clonotype turned up a few times. The genes are TRBV6-2 or TRBV6-3 and TRBJ1-5, with D unresolved. V dropped 0 bases and J dropped 9 bases, with 6 bases sitting between them. The CDR3 runs to 12 residues. The germline V gene encodes CDR1 MNHEY and CDR2 SVGEGT. For the CDR3, the DNA is TGTGCCAGCAGTTACTCGGGCTGGCCCCAGCATTTT. Its translation is CASSYSGWPQHF.

The V and J genes are TRBV5-1 and TRBJ1-6, with 9 bases lining up with TRBD1. Germline CDR1 is SGHRS and CDR2 is YFSETQ. The CDR3 spans 16 residues. V lost 4 bases and J lost 9; bases outside the gene matches: 11. As DNA, the CDR3 is TGCGCCAGCAGCCCAGGGGACAGGGAAGATCGTTCACCCCTCCACTTT. The encoded protein is CASSPGDREDRSPLHF.

The chain joins TRBV7-9 to TRBJ2-1; D possibly corresponds to TRBD1 (6 bases). The V end lost 6 bases, the J end lost 2 bases, and 14 bases lay between the germline ends. CDR3 length equals 15 residues. The germline CDR1 and CDR2 sequences are SEHNR and FQNEAQ (reference sequence). The CDR3 nucleotides are TGTGCCAGCAGGAATTTACAGGGAGCCTACAATGAGCAGTTCTTC. This codes for CASRNLQGAYNEQFF.

J is TRBJ2-6 and V is TRBV7-9, with TRBD2 identical over 13 bases. V was clipped by 5 bases and J by 1 base; unmatched bases: 5. CDR3 length: 18 residues. The germline CDR1 and CDR2 sequences are SEHNR and FQNEAQ (reference sequence). CDR3 in amino acids: CASSRLAGGSSGANVLTF. DNA for the CDR3: TGTGCCAGCAGCCGACTAGCGGGGGGTTCTTCTGGGGCCAACGTCCTGACTTTC.

The sample holds a few counts of this clonotype. V is TRBV5-1 and J is TRBJ2-5, with TRBD1 matching over 7 bases. The CDR3 loop spans 15 amino acids. The junction had 6 bases not matched to a gene; V was cut back by 3 bases and J by 1 base. Germline loops: CDR1 SGHRS, CDR2 YFSETQ. The CDR3 spells CASSSGTALQETQYF. For the CDR3, the DNA is TGCGCCAGCAGCTCCGGGACAGCACTCCAAGAGACCCAGTACTTC.

This sequence joins TRBV2 and TRBJ1-2; 11 bases agree with TRBD1. V was clipped by 8 bases and J by 6 bases; unmatched bases: 11. The CDR3 consists of 15 residues. CDR1 and CDR2 from the germline V gene are SNHLY and FYNNEI. CDR3 in DNA: TGTGCCAGCCCTTGGAGCGGGACAGGGGGGCATGGCTACACCTTC. Protein product: CASPWSGTGGHGYTF.

This clonotype was observed a handful of times. CDR3 sequence reads: CATSDARDIYNEQFF. The DNA for the CDR3 is TGTGCCACCAGTGACGCCCGGGACATTTACAATGAGCAGTTCTTC. The rearrangement uses TRBV24-1 and TRBJ2-1, with a weak D call TRBD1 (6 bases). The germline V gene has CDR1 KGHDR and CDR2 SFDVKD. The germline V and J ends were trimmed by 4 bases and 4 bases, with 13 bases remaining between them. This CDR3 has 15 residues.

In the case of this clonotype: One junction end does not reproduce the germline sequence, and a read error may be involved. The V gene is TRBV11-2, the J gene TRBJ2-1; possible D gene TRBD2, 6 bases. Germline V gene lookup returns CDR1 SGHAT and CDR2 FQNNGV. The CDR3 totals 17 residues. Here the CDR3 DNA reads TGTGTCAGCAGCTTAGGGACCTGGACGGGAGCCTACAATGAGCAGTTCTTC. Encoded protein: CVSSLGTWTGAYNEQFF.

This sequence joins TRBV7-9 and TRBJ1-1; D not certain. The CDR3 is 12 residues long. Germline CDR1 and CDR2: SEHNR and FQNEAQ (reference sequence). Trimming pared 5 bases from V and 9 bases from J, leaving 13 bases between. The CDR3 nucleotides read TGTGCCAGCAGCCTCCCTTCCGGCAAAGCTTTCTTT. It yields the protein CASSLPSGKAFF.

The rearrangement joins TRBV24-1 to TRBJ1-4; D is ambiguous. The germline V and J ends were trimmed by 2 bases and 14 bases, with 11 bases remaining between them. The germline gives CDR1 KGHDR, CDR2 SFDVKD. The CDR3 length is 12 residues. CDR3 region: CATSDSSGTLFF. Here the CDR3 DNA reads TGTGCCACCAGTGATTCATCCGGAACGCTGTTTTTT.

This clonotype was detected a few times. The chain employs TRBV12-3 or TRBV12-4 and TRBJ1-1, with 8 bases lining up with TRBD1. The V segment lost 5 bases and the J segment 1 base; nucleotides outside the gene matches: 6. The CDR3 loop spans 15 amino acids. CDR3 loop: CASSPGQGANTEAFF. The CDR3 DNA reads as TGTGCCAGCAGTCCCGGACAGGGAGCGAACACTGAAGCTTTCTTT.

This chain joins TRBV27 and TRBJ2-7; D is unresolved. Per the germline V gene, CDR1 is MNHEY and CDR2 is SMNVEV (reference sequence). The CDR3 runs 11 residues. V dropped 7 bases and J dropped 7 bases, with 11 bases sitting between them. Here the CDR3 DNA reads TGTGCCAGCACCCAAGGAAGGGAGCAGTACTTC. Protein product: CASTQGREQYF.

With respect to this clonotype: The junction shows a germline mismatch at one end, possibly a read error. The chain uses TRBV3-1 and TRBJ2-1; 9 bases fit TRBD1. The CDR3 contains 14 residues. Germline-derived CDR1 and CDR2 are LGHDT and YNNKEL (reference sequence). The CDR3 region is CAGSQGDRAPGQFF. The CDR3 DNA reads TGTGCCGGCAGTCAAGGGGACAGGGCCCCGGGGCAGTTCTTC.

There are many counts of this clonotype. The chain employs TRBV5-1 and TRBJ2-5; the match to TRBD2 covers 8 bases. Unmatched junction bases numbered 14, after V lost 5 bases and J lost 5 bases. This CDR3 has 16 residues. Per the germline V gene, CDR1 is SGHRS and CDR2 is YFSETQ. CDR3 in DNA: TGCGCCAGCAGTCTCCTCCCGGGGGGGAATTCGGAGACCCAGTACTTC. Residues: CASSLLPGGNSETQYF.

In its sample, this clonotype was seen a few times. This chain connects TRBV6-2 or TRBV6-3 to TRBJ2-7, with TRBD2 as a possible D gene (6 bases). The germline gives CDR1 MNHEY, CDR2 SVGEGT. Trimming cost V 10 bases and J 0 bases, with 16 bases left between them. The CDR3 runs to 14 residues. CDR3 sequence reads: CATYPGLSSYEQYF. CDR3 DNA: TGTGCCACGTATCCGGGACTTAGCTCCTACGAGCAGTACTTC.

DNA for the CDR3: TGTGCCAGCAGCTTTTTCGGAGAACAGCCCCAGCATTTT. It encodes CASSFFGEQPQHF. This rearrangement joins TRBV5-4 to TRBJ1-5, with D hard to call. The CDR3 extends over 13 amino acids. The ends were cut back, 2 bases at V and 7 bases at J, with 10 bases in the middle. Germline V CDR1 and CDR2: SGHNT, YYREEE (reference sequence).